This T cell receptor beta chain was identified during a study of blood T cell repertoires in COVID-19. About the research overall: Sites in the United States, Italy and Spain provided acute and convalescent COVID-19 samples.

Everyone who took part was roughly 18 to 89 years old, and they came from fewer than 25 US areas. Clinical histories supplied by participants themselves formed the basis of cohort assignment. The authors' processing: The authors estimated nucleated cell counts from reference gene primer amplification. Produced via immunoSEQ multiplex PCR; TCRdb's table is partial and in-frame only. That table furnishes V, J and clone size, whereas the DNA furnished D and trimming. This table has 150,000 to 200,000 clones, 88% appearing once. The sequence was collected from a woman aged 18-29 years who had recovered from COVID-19. Sequenced material: PBMCs or T cells enriched from blood (not recorded which).

CDR3 nucleotides: TGTGCCAGCACCCTAGGAGATACGCAGTATTTT. Protein sequence: CASTLGDTQYF. J is TRBJ2-3 and V is TRBV6-5; D remains unclear. This CDR3 is built from 11 residues. V lost 7 bases to trimming and J lost 5 bases, with 7 bases between them. Per germline, CDR1 MNHEY and CDR2 SVGAGI.